The T cell receptor (beta chain) under discussion was sequenced for a study of cytomegalovirus exposure and HLA in healthy donors. Study-wide context: HLA-typed donors contributed some 83 million unique TCRs, which were held in an early data release.

CDR3 length: 14 residues. V lost 5 bases and J lost 0; bases outside the gene matches: 1. Germline loops: CDR1 SGHTA, CDR2 FQGNSA. This clone has only a few counts. As yet, its antigen is unknown. Study-wide findings and caveats: V- and J-gene trimming in TCR beta was tied to a missense DCLRE1C variant by an analysis performed later. A classifier reportedly called cytomegalovirus status with high sensitivity and specificity. Across all donors, roughly uniform sequencing depth was an assumption of the presence/absence analyses.

The PCR ran on 60 Vbeta and 13 Jbeta primers. Profiling relied on immunoSEQ multiplex PCR, and the TCRdb table lists in-frame clones only, not all of them. The sample consists of some 130,000 clones, roughly three quarters of them appearing once. This TCR derives from a woman aged 55-75 years in good health and CMV-seronegative. This chain connects TRBV7-2 to TRBJ1-2; 9 bases are a match to TRBD1. What was sequenced was PBMCs. CDR3 DNA: TGTGCCAGCAGCCGGACAGGGGCTAACTATGGCTACACCTTC. Translating it yields CASSRTGANYGYTF.